The rows below give T cell receptor beta chains drawn from one sample of a study of technical replicates of blood from a handful of donors. The table came from immunoSEQ multiplex PCR; TCRdb's copy has only in-frame clones and leaves some out. The sample carries 75,000 to 95,000 clones, around 90% recorded once. Sequencing used T cells isolated from PBMCs. The receptor source for this set is a human donor in good health. Each CDR3 is given without its conserved first and last residue. D genes are given only for firm matches. Expanded clones get a size class; other rows say once, few or many, or leave the size out.

J gene | V gene | D gene | clone size | CDR3 protein
TRBJ2-2 | TRBV10-2 | NA | NA | ASSELYRVTGELF
TRBJ1-1 | TRBV30 | NA | NA | AWSGYQVLAEAF
TRBJ1-1 | TRBV6-5 | NA | once | ASSYRSRGWTEAF
TRBJ1-1 | TRBV29-1 | NA | NA | SVGGAMRTEAF
TRBJ2-7 | TRBV28 | NA | NA | ASSLGDSYEQY
TRBJ1-2 | TRBV5-5 | NA | NA | ASRASGQPRANYGYT
TRBJ2-2 | TRBV2 | NA | once | ASSGVRANTGELF
TRBJ2-1 | TRBV5-1 | NA | NA | ASSTDTTAYNEQF
TRBJ1-4 | TRBV27 | NA | NA | ASRAAGVTEKLF
TRBJ1-5 | TRBV10-1 | NA | NA | ASSESAGRIDQPQH
TRBJ2-2 | TRBV5-1 | NA | NA | ASSPMGASHTGELF
TRBJ2-6 | TRBV2 | NA | NA | ASRLRPSGANVLT
TRBJ1-2 | TRBV14 | TRBD1 | NA | ASSQENRGNYGYT
TRBJ2-7 | TRBV5-1 | NA | NA | ASSSGQLPASYEQY
TRBJ1-2 | TRBV11-2 | TRBD1 | NA | ASSLEGQGAGGYT
TRBJ1-1 | TRBV28 | NA | NA | ASSFGGMNTEAF
TRBJ2-3 | TRBV7-9 | NA | NA | ASRSIATDTQY
TRBJ1-1 | TRBV11-2 | NA | NA | ASSTQQGNTEAF
TRBJ2-7 | TRBV4-1 | NA | NA | ASSQGSEQY
TRBJ2-7 | TRBV18 | NA | NA | ASSPPISLSEVLYEQY
TRBJ2-5 | TRBV7-9 | NA | NA | ASSLQQETQY
TRBJ2-3 | TRBV10-3 | TRBD1 | NA | AISGGQGASDTQY
TRBJ2-5 | TRBV7-3 | NA | NA | ASSLRMSSKYQETQY
TRBJ2-5 | TRBV7-6 | TRBD1 | NA | ASSLFSGQFQETQY
TRBJ2-3 | TRBV10-3 | NA | NA | AISEHGAEGTQY
TRBJ2-4 | TRBV30 | NA | NA | AWSVTPPGNIQY
TRBJ2-7 | TRBV12-5 | TRBD2 | NA | ASALAGAYEQY
TRBJ2-5 | TRBV13 | TRBD2 | once | ASSWASQGLHLRGTQY
TRBJ2-5 | TRBV5-1 | NA | NA | ASSVVYLETQY
TRBJ2-5 | TRBV5-1 | NA | NA | ASSSGETQY
TRBJ1-4 | TRBV6-5 | TRBD1 | few | ASSYRAGGREKLF
TRBJ1-3 | TRBV5-1 | NA | NA | ASSGDGGENSGNTIY
TRBJ2-7 | TRBV2 | TRBD1 | NA | ASSKQGQGSYEQY
TRBJ2-1 | TRBV5-1 | NA | NA | ASGANSYNEQF
TRBJ2-1 | TRBV25-1 | TRBD1 | once | ASSELGQGAREQF
TRBJ2-3 | TRBV14 | NA | NA | ASSPGARDTQY